A selection of T cell receptor beta chains follows, all from one sample in a study of blood T cell repertoires in COVID-19. The method was immunoSEQ multiplex PCR; TCRdb's version includes in-frame clones alone and lacks a portion of them. The sample carries around 150,000 clones, almost 80% recorded once. Specimen: peripheral blood. These receptors originate from a man in his sixties who had recovered from COVID-19. The CDR3 runs from the conserved cysteine through the conserved F or W.

TRBV6-6 | CASRSGHTNTEAFF
TRBV3-1/TRBV3-2 | CASSSIRGMAGELFF
TRBV4-1 | CASSQREGNQPQHF
TRBV5-1 | CATSRDGTSGTDTQYF
TRBV6-5 | CASSLAGDSNEQFF
TRBV7-2 | CASSLEAAVYGYTF
TRBV20-1 | CSASPGQSLSYGYTF
TRBV5-1 | CASSPRTGGLPTNEKLFF
TRBV5-4 | CASSSQTGGKETQYF
TRBV6-5 | CASSTRQGKNIQYF
TRBV9 | CASSPSTDTQYF
TRBV18 | CASSRGKEEKLFF
TRBV7-9 | CASSYGNEDTQYF
TRBV7-8 | CASSPLGGDTEAFF